The 17 T cell receptor beta chains listed next were all sequenced from one sample in a study of shared clonotypes between healthy human individuals. Libraries were prepared by immunoSEQ multiplex PCR; TCRdb keeps only in-frame clonotypes and omits some of them. This sample has about 1,500,000 clones, with roughly 96% found just once. The sequenced material came from naive CD4+ T cells sorted from blood. Subset noted: CD45RA+ positively selected. The receptor set was obtained from a man under 40 in good health.

The chain has TRBV19 and TRBJ1-5; no reliable D call. V lost 6 bases to trimming and J lost 0 bases, with 9 bases between them. CDR3 length: 14 residues. Per the germline V gene, CDR1 is LNHDA and CDR2 is SQIVND (reference sequence). The chain's CDR3 is CASSKRDSNQPQHF. Written as DNA, the CDR3 is TGTGCCAGTAGCAAGAGAGATAGCAATCAGCCCCAGCATTTT.

This rearrangement joins TRBV7-9 to TRBJ2-7; D is uncertain. V shed 5 bases and J shed 7 bases, with 9 bases lying between them. CDR3 length: 11 amino acids. Germline lookup yields CDR1 SEHNR and CDR2 FQNEAQ (reference sequence). The DNA for the CDR3 is TGTGCCAGCAGCCAAGTAGGAGAGCAGTACTTC. This sequence encodes CASSQVGEQYF.

V usage is TRBV29-1 and J usage is TRBJ2-1; D uncertain. V lost 5 bases and J 2 bases, leaving 10 bases between the germline ends. The CDR3 spans 13 residues. The V gene's germline CDR1 is SQVTM and CDR2 ANQGSEA. CDR3 bases: TGCAGCGTTTCAACTGCGACCTACAATGAGCAGTTCTTC. Its translation: CSVSTATYNEQFF.

The chain uses TRBV5-4 and TRBJ2-5; 13 bases line up with TRBD2. CDR3 length: 16 amino acids. V gave up 0 bases and J gave up 2 bases; unmatched junction bases: 1. Germline CDR1 SGHNT, CDR2 YYREEE (reference sequence). CDR3 nucleotide sequence: TGTGCCAGCAGCTTGGAGGGACTAGCGGGACAAGAGACCCAGTACTTC. It translates to CASSLEGLAGQETQYF.

The chain is built from TRBV19 and TRBJ1-4; 7 bases line up with TRBD1. V was clipped by 5 bases and J by 4 bases; unmatched bases: 7. Germline lookup yields CDR1 LNHDA and CDR2 SQIVND (reference sequence). This CDR3 contains 15 residues. For the CDR3, the DNA is TGTGCCAGTAGTGCCGAGACAGGGTATAATGAAAAACTGTTTTTT. Translating gives CASSAETGYNEKLFF.

The chain employs TRBV7-7 and TRBJ2-2; possibly TRBD1 for D (5 bases). Germline assignment: CDR1 SSHAT and CDR2 FNYEAQ (reference sequence). The V end lost 4 bases, the J end lost 6 bases, and 21 bases lay between the germline ends. This CDR3 contains 17 residues. CDR3 sequence: CASSSTVGAATPGELFF. The CDR3 DNA reads TGTGCCAGCAGCTCCACGGTTGGGGCCGCAACGCCCGGGGAGCTGTTTTTT.

The J gene is TRBJ2-2, the V gene TRBV5-1; 13 bases line up with TRBD2. CDR1 and CDR2 from the germline V gene are SGHRS and YFSETQ. There are 19 residues in the CDR3. Losses at the gene ends were 4 bases for V and 6 bases for J; bases not matched to a gene: 15. This CDR3 is CASSHTTSGTSGISGELFF. The CDR3, as DNA: TGCGCCAGCAGCCACACGACCTCCGGGACTAGCGGGATCTCCGGGGAGCTGTTTTTT.

V gene TRBV10-3 combines with J gene TRBJ2-1; 8 bases map to TRBD2. The V segment lost 9 bases and the J segment 0 bases; nucleotides outside the gene matches: 10. The CDR3 length is 16 residues. The germline V gene encodes CDR1 ENHRY and CDR2 SYGVKD. CDR3 sequence: CAIASTSGSSYNEQFF. The CDR3 nucleotides read TGTGCCATAGCCAGTACTAGCGGCAGCTCCTACAATGAGCAGTTCTTC.

A few counts support this clone. The V gene is TRBV7-3, the J gene TRBJ1-1; D might be TRBD1 (5 bases). Trimming left V 4 bases short and J 2 bases short, with 14 bases between. Germline-derived CDR1 and CDR2 are SGHTA and FQGTGA. The CDR3 runs 15 residues. In nucleotides, the CDR3 is TGTGCCAGCAGCTCCACCCGGGGCGGCAACACTGAAGCTTTCTTT. Translating it yields CASSSTRGGNTEAFF.

The rearrangement uses TRBV7-9 and TRBJ2-5; TRBD2 agrees at 13 bases. This CDR3 has 16 residues. V was clipped by 3 bases and J by 10 bases; unmatched bases: 11. From germline, CDR1 is SEHNR and CDR2 FQNEAQ (reference sequence). This chain's CDR3 is CASSLTGGTSGRDQYF. The CDR3 DNA is TGTGCCAGCAGCTTGACCGGCGGTACTAGCGGGAGGGACCAGTACTTC.

The CDR3 DNA sequence: TGTGCCAGCAGTCTTTATAGCAATCAGCCCCAGCATTTT. Translating gives CASSLYSNQPQHF. The chain recombines TRBV2 with TRBJ1-5; D gene uncertain. The CDR3 spans 13 residues. The ends were cut back, 5 bases at V and 0 bases at J, with 5 bases in the middle. The germline CDR1 and CDR2 sequences are SNHLY and FYNNEI. Using reference TRBV2 and TRBJ1-5 for the parts outside the CDR3, the full variable domain is EPEVTQTPSHQVTQMGQEVILRCVPISNHLYFYWYRQILGQKVEFLVSFYNNEISEKSEIFDDQFSVERPDGSNFTLKIRSTKLEDSAMYFCASSLYSNQPQHFGDGTRLSIL.

V and J are TRBV9 and TRBJ1-5; TRBD1 aligns across 12 bases. The CDR3 is 16 residues long. V dropped 4 bases and J dropped 6; count of bases not matched to a gene: 8. CDR1 and CDR2 from the germline V gene are SGDLS and YYNGEE. CDR3 sequence reads: CASSSGDRGRFQPQHF. The CDR3 nucleotides are TGTGCCAGCAGCTCAGGGGACAGGGGGCGGTTTCAGCCCCAGCATTTT.

In its sample, this clone was seen once. The genes are TRBV4-2 and TRBJ1-4, with TRBD1 matching over 7 bases. The V gene's germline CDR1 is LGHNA and CDR2 YNFKEQ. This CDR3 comprises 16 residues. The V segment lost 6 bases and the J segment 0 bases; nucleotides outside the gene matches: 7. The CDR3 protein is CASSKTGTPTNEKLFF. The CDR3 DNA follows: TGTGCCAGCAGTAAGACAGGGACCCCAACTAATGAAAAACTGTTTTTT.

The chain joins TRBV10-3 to TRBJ1-1; D gene unclear. Germline CDR1 is ENHRY and CDR2 is SYGVKD. Trimming pared 10 bases from V and 2 bases from J, leaving 17 bases between. The CDR3 loop spans 14 amino acids. For the CDR3, the DNA is TGTGCCAGCCTCCGATCGACGGTAAACACTGAAGCTTTCTTT. This codes for CASLRSTVNTEAFF.

The chain is built from TRBV5-1 and TRBJ2-1; possibly TRBD2 for D (5 bases). V lost 0 bases, J lost 8 bases, and 12 bases lay in between. CDR3 size: 14 residues. Germline V gene data show CDR1 as SGHRS and CDR2 as YFSETQ. The CDR3: CASSLVALPDEQFF. The CDR3 DNA sequence: TGCGCCAGCAGCTTGGTAGCGCTACCAGATGAGCAGTTCTTC.

The chain combines TRBV13 with TRBJ2-3; tentative D call: TRBD2 (6 bases). V was clipped by 0 bases and J by 2 bases, with 9 bases between them. The CDR3 is 15 residues long. Germline V CDR1 and CDR2: PRHDT, FYEKMQ (reference sequence). Written as DNA, the CDR3 is TGTGCCAGCAGCTTAGGGGGCGGGACCACAGATACGCAGTATTTT. It yields the protein CASSLGGGTTDTQYF.

The chain links TRBV5-4 to TRBJ2-1, with TRBD2 matching 13 bases. V shed 4 bases and J 8 bases; nucleotides not matched to a gene: 15. The CDR3 is made up of 18 amino acids. Germline CDR1 SGHNT, CDR2 YYREEE (reference sequence). CDR3 residues: CASSPGLAGVISFYEQFF. The DNA for the CDR3 is TGTGCCAGCAGCCCCGGACTAGCGGGAGTAATATCGTTCTATGAGCAGTTCTTC.